These T cell receptor beta chains were read from a single sample in a study of response to subunit inactivated influenza vaccine. In TCRdb, the RT-PCR reads were re-called with MiXCR into one record per CDR3 protein. Here the sample spans about 540,000 distinct CDR3 sequences, approximately 22% being singletons. These sequences were also reported in another study, on T cells expressing NK-cell markers.

The starting material was CD4+ T cells sorted from PBMCs, obtained about 12 days after vaccination. These receptors all come from a man aged 50 or older who received an inactivated influenza vaccine. The CDR3 runs from the conserved cysteine through the conserved F or W.

v_call	cdr3_aa
TRBV5-1	CASSLTTGVSYEQYF
TRBV20-1	CSAAWFGGRTAYEQYF
TRBV10-3	CAISAGGEGSGELFF
TRBV20-1	CSASVDRFYSNQPQHF
TRBV29-1	CSVDVASTDTQYF
TRBV6-1	CASVKRLQETQYF
TRBV5-6	CASSLGMALAGDETQYF
TRBV2	CASSDQGPGETQYF
TRBV10-3	CAIRLSAGTSGSGRVVEQYF
TRBV20-1	CSARDTSGRYYEQYF
TRBV29-1	CSGRQGNTEAFF
TRBV25-1	CASSGPGQNTGELFF
TRBV20-1	CSARPSTSSEQFF
TRBV12-3/TRBV12-4	CASSLGGSLGDEQYF
TRBV5-6	CPSSLAPGTPQSQYF
TRBV19	CASSTADRVRNQPQHF
TRBV20-1	CSAILAGAGETQYF
TRBV20-1	CSARDDVLAGWGMNEQFF
TRBV9	CASSVEPLSNEQFF
TRBV7-6	CASSSFGGGEQFF
TRBV29-1	CSVEEGQGPRQYF
TRBV3-1	CASSQGTLGYTF
TRBV7-9	CASSVHLTPGYTF
TRBV12-3/TRBV12-4	CASSLNFMGGNQPQHF
TRBV10-3	CAISLGLPGELFF
TRBV6-2/TRBV6-3	CASRNSSLSTNEKLFF
TRBV24-1	CATSDRITYEQYF
TRBV7-8	CASSLKGRGTQYF
TRBV10-3	CAISNRVASSGANVLTF
TRBV4-3	CASSQELGSNEQFF
TRBV12-3/TRBV12-4	CASQTWRAAFF
TRBV10-3	CATRDRASTDTQYF
TRBV5-1	CASSVTGWGQETQYF
TRBV7-2	CASSWDGNYGYTF
TRBV12-3/TRBV12-4	CASSLAVAGDTQYF
TRBV2	CASSVNMGLAGVTDTQYF
TRBV2	CASRAELAGKKNEQFF
TRBV2	CATGQGRHEQYF
TRBV20-1	CSALRLAGSTDTQYF
TRBV5-5	CASSLAPRDYNEQFF
TRBV10-3	CAISGTRYEQYF
TRBV28	CASSSVGTSGSYEQYF
TRBV28	CASRAQSFVNTEAFF
TRBV7-2	CASSLRNPLGKVTQYF
TRBV20-1	CSASRQGVNYGYTF
TRBV20-1	CSARTRVLSYEQYF
TRBV28	CASSPSGGYEQFF
TRBV12-3/TRBV12-4	CASSLWGIINQPQHF
TRBV12-3/TRBV12-4	CASRRSRLDEQFF